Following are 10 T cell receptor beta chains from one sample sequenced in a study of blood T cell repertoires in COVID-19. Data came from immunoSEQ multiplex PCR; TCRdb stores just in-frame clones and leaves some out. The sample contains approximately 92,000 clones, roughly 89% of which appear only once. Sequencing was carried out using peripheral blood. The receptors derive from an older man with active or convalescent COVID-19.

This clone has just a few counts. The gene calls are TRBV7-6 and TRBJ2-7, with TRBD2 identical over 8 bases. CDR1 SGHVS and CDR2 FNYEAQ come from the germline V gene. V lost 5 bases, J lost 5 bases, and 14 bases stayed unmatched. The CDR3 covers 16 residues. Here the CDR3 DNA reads TGTGCCAGCAGCATTAGACCGGGAGGGGATGTGAACGAGCAGTACTTC. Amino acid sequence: CASSIRPGGDVNEQYF.

CDR3 amino acids: CASSVQAGGTYEQFF. DNA of the CDR3: TGTGCCAGCAGCGTTCAAGCGGGGGGGACTTATGAGCAGTTCTTC. The chain uses TRBV9 and TRBJ2-1, with 10 bases fitting TRBD2. J was trimmed by 8 bases and V by 2 bases; bases with no gene match: 7. Germline CDR1 is SGDLS and CDR2 is YYNGEE. The CDR3 runs to 15 residues. Based on the CDR3 plus reference TRBV9 and TRBJ2-1, the full variable domain is DSGVTQTPKHLITATGQRVTLRCSPRSGDLSVYWYQQSLDQGLQFLIQYYNGEERAKGNILERFSAQQFPDLHSELNLSSLELGDSALYFCASSVQAGGTYEQFFGPGTRLTVL.

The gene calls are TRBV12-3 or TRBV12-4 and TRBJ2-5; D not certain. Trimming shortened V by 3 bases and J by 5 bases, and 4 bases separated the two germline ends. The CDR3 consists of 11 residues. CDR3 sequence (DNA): TGTGCCAGCAGTTTGTCTGAGACCCAGTACTTC. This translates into CASSLSETQYF.

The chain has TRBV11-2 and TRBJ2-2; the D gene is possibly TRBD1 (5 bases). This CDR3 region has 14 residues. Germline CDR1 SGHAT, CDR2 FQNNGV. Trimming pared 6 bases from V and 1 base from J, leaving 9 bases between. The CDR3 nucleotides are TGTGCCAGCAGAGACAGTCAGAACACCGGGGAGCTGTTTTTT. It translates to CASRDSQNTGELFF.

The CDR3 DNA reads as TGTGCCAGCAGCCGGGACAGAGATGTTTATGGCTACACCTTC. Residues: CASSRDRDVYGYTF. The chain is built from TRBV5-4 and TRBJ1-2, with 7 bases aligning to TRBD1. This CDR3 is built from 14 residues. Per germline, CDR1 SGHNT and CDR2 YYREEE (reference sequence). Trimming took 4 bases from V and 5 from J; bases not matched to a gene: 8.

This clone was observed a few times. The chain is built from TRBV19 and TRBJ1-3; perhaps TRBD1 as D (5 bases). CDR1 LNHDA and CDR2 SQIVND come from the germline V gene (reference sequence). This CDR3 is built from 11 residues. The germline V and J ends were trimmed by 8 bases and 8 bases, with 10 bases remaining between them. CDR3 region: CASLQEYTIYF. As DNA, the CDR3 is TGTGCCAGTCTACAGGAATACACCATATATTTT. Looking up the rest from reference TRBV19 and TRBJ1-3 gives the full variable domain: DGGITQSPKYLFRKEGQNVTLSCEQNLNHDAMYWYRQDPGQGLRLIYYSQIVNDFQKGDIAEGYSVSREKKESFPLTVTSAQKNPTAFYLCASLQEYTIYFGEGSWLTVV.

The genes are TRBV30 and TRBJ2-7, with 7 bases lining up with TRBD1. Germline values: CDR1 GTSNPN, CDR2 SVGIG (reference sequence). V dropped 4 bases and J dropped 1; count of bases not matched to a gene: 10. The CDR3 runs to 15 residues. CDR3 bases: TGTGCCTGGACCGCGGACAGGAGAGTATCCTACGAGCAGTACTTC. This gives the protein CAWTADRRVSYEQYF.

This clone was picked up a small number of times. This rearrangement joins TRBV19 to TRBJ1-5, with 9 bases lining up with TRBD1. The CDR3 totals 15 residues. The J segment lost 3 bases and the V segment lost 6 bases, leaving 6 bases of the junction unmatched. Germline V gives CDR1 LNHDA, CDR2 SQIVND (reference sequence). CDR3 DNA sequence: TGTGCCAGTAGATTACGGGACAGGGCCAATCAGCCCCAGCATTTT. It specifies CASRLRDRANQPQHF.

CDR3 residues: CASSLAVGRNYGYTF. Here the CDR3 DNA reads TGCGCCAGCAGCTTGGCCGTGGGGCGCAACTATGGCTACACCTTC. The V call is TRBV5-1, the J call TRBJ1-2; tentatively, D is TRBD1 (5 bases). Germline-derived CDR1 and CDR2 are SGHRS and YFSETQ. The CDR3 spans 15 residues. V was pared by 0 bases and J by 2 bases, with 11 bases between.

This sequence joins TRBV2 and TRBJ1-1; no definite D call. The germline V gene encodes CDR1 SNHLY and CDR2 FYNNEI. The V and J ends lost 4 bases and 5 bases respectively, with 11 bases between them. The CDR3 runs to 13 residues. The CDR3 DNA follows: TGTGCCAGCAGTGCACAACAGATTACTGAAGCTTTCTTT. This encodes CASSAQQITEAFF. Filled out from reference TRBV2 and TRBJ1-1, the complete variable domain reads EPEVTQTPSHQVTQMGQEVILRCVPISNHLYFYWYRQILGQKVEFLVSFYNNEISEKSEIFDDQFSVERPDGSNFTLKIRSTKLEDSAMYFCASSAQQITEAFFGQGTRLTVV.